This section outlines one T cell receptor (beta chain) sequence together with its context. Its antigen is undetermined. The CDR3 consists of 14 residues. Looked up from germline, CDR1 is MDHEN and CDR2 is SYDVKM. The TCR beta cDNA came from 5'RACE template switching with UMIs. TCRdb reprocessed the 5' RACE reads; each CDR3 protein has one entry and no DNA is given. In all, the sample yields over 200,000 distinct CDR3 sequences. These data originate in a study of T cells expressing NK-cell markers. About the research overall: Cells sorted as CD3+CD56+NKG2C+, CD3+CD56+NKG2C- and CD3+CD56-NKG2C+ T cells supplied the TCR beta repertoires. Out of eight donors sequenced, seven tested HCMV-seropositive and the remaining one seronegative.

General study results and limits: Dominant NKG2C+ clonotypes accounted for roughly 1.0-8% of CD8+ T cells in a handful of donors.

The chain combines TRBV28 with TRBJ2-7; without DNA, the TCRdb call of TRBD1 cannot be checked. Sequenced sample: blood T cells: a sorted CD56 or NKG2C T cell subset, CD4+ or CD8+ T cells, or bulk PBMC T cells (not recorded which). The sequence derives from a man aged 18 to 30 in good health. The CDR3 spells CASSSPGPPYEQYF.